These 30 T cell receptor beta chains originate from one sample sequenced in a study of Tregs in tolerant kidney transplant recipients. Some clones are missing from TCRdb's copy, which holds only in-frame ones; the method was immunoSEQ multiplex PCR. The sample has tens of thousands of clones; around 90% are singletons. The sequencing used Tregs from blood, collected before the transplant. Every receptor here comes from a human donor who received a combined kidney and bone marrow transplant.

V gene TRBV7-6 combines with J gene TRBJ2-7; D not resolved. From germline, CDR1 is SGHVS and CDR2 FNYEAQ. V dropped 5 bases and J dropped 3 bases, with 17 bases sitting between them. The CDR3 sequence is 15 residues long. The CDR3 sequence is CASSPPGRPYYEQYF. CDR3 sequence (DNA): TGTGCCAGCAGCCCCCCTGGGCGGCCTTACTACGAGCAGTACTTC.

This sequence joins TRBV5-1 and TRBJ2-7, with D possibly being TRBD1 (5 bases). The CDR3 spans 15 residues. Deletions cut 0 bases from V and 5 bases from J, with 15 bases between. Germline CDR1 SGHRS, CDR2 YFSETQ. CDR3 protein: CASSLGGRETHEQYF. Written as DNA, the CDR3 is TGCGCCAGCAGCTTGGGGGGCAGGGAAACCCACGAGCAGTACTTC.

This chain connects TRBV11-3 to TRBJ1-2; D unresolved. Trimming took 4 bases from V and 4 from J, leaving 10 bases between them. The CDR3 runs 13 residues. Germline V gene sequence: CDR1 SGHNT, CDR2 YENEEA. CDR3 sequence: CASSWAVGYGYTF. In DNA, the CDR3 is TGTGCCAGCAGCTGGGCGGTGGGCTATGGCTACACCTTC.

This chain joins TRBV19 and TRBJ1-1, with D perhaps TRBD1 (6 bases). The CDR3 is 15 residues long. Germline values: CDR1 LNHDA, CDR2 SQIVND (reference sequence). The V and J ends lost 6 bases and 1 base respectively, with 15 bases between them. CDR3 sequence: CASRGTTAPNTEAFF. The DNA of the CDR3 is TGTGCCAGTAGGGGGACAACTGCCCCGAACACTGAAGCTTTCTTT.

The rearrangement links TRBV7-2 to TRBJ1-1, with 10 bases matching TRBD1. The CDR3 extends over 13 amino acids. Germline-derived CDR1 and CDR2 are SGHTA and FQGNSA. Losses at the gene ends were 5 bases for V and 6 bases for J; bases not matched to a gene: 3. The CDR3 nucleotides are TGTGCCAGCAGCCCCGGGACAGGGGCTGAAGCTTTCTTT. It specifies CASSPGTGAEAFF.

Comments on this clone: At one end, the junction sequence differs from germline, possibly due to a read error. V is TRBV7-2 and J is TRBJ1-2; D unresolved. Germline V lookup: CDR1 SGHTA, CDR2 FQGNSA. CDR3 length: 17 amino acids. This CDR3 is CASSIARRGGRTYGYTF. The DNA of the CDR3 is TGTGCCAGCAGCATAGCTCGCAGAGGCGGAAGGACCTATGGCTACACCTTC.

This chain connects TRBV7-8 to TRBJ1-2; no definite D call. The CDR3 contains 15 residues. Trimming shortened V by 1 base and J by 1 base, and 10 bases separated the two germline ends. Germline V CDR1 and CDR2: SGHVS, FQNEAQ. In DNA form, the CDR3 reads TGTGCCAGCAGCTTAGGGTCAGGACTTAACTATGGCTACACCTTC. Amino acid sequence: CASSLGSGLNYGYTF. Looking up the rest from reference TRBV7-8 and TRBJ1-2 gives the full variable domain: GAGVSQSPRYKVAKRGQDVALRCDPISGHVSLFWYQQALGQGPEFLTYFQNEAQLDKSGLPSDRFFAERPEGSVSTLKIQRTQQEDSAVYLCASSLGSGLNYGYTFGSGTRLTVV.

The CDR3 sequence: CASSLASGNPQETQYF. CDR3 bases: TGTGCCAGCAGCTTAGCCAGCGGGAACCCCCAAGAGACCCAGTACTTC. This chain joins TRBV7-2 and TRBJ2-5; 7 positions agree with TRBD2. Per the germline V gene, CDR1 is SGHTA and CDR2 is FQGNSA. V was clipped by 0 bases and J by 1 base; unmatched bases: 5. This CDR3 has 16 residues.

The chain couples TRBV28 to TRBJ1-2, with D possibly being TRBD1 (6 bases). The CDR3 has 15 amino acids. Germline V gene sequence: CDR1 MDHEN, CDR2 SYDVKM. The germline V and J ends were trimmed by 5 bases and 4 bases, with 17 bases remaining between them. CDR3 nucleotides: TGTGCCAGCAGTCTCACAGGGACCTTCACCTATGGCTACACCTTC. It is translated as CASSLTGTFTYGYTF.

This clone was seen once. V and J are TRBV7-2 and TRBJ2-7, with a weak D call TRBD2 (6 bases). This CDR3 has 16 residues. Deletions cut 2 bases from V and 0 bases from J, with 14 bases between. From germline, CDR1 is SGHTA and CDR2 FQGNSA. CDR3 nucleotide sequence: TGTGCCAGCAGCTTACGGCCCAGCGGGCTCTCCTACGAGCAGTACTTC. It is translated as CASSLRPSGLSYEQYF.

The chain joins TRBV11-1 to TRBJ2-5; D unclear. Trimming shortened V by 4 bases and J by 5 bases, and 8 bases separated the two germline ends. Germline CDR1 is SGHAT and CDR2 is FQDESV (reference sequence). CDR3 length: 12 residues. The DNA for the CDR3 is TGTGCCAGCAGCTCCATTGAGGAGACCCAGTACTTC. It encodes CASSSIEETQYF.

The chain uses TRBV29-1 and TRBJ1-4, with D hard to call. Trimming took off 1 base at V and 8 bases at J, with 5 bases between the two ends. This CDR3 is built from 11 residues. Per germline, CDR1 SQVTM and CDR2 ANQGSEA. The CDR3 sequence: CSVEVREKLFF. The DNA of the CDR3 is TGCAGCGTTGAAGTCCGGGAAAAACTGTTTTTT.

The chain is built from TRBV7-8 and TRBJ2-3, with D possibly TRBD1 on 5 matching bases. The CDR3 spans 14 residues. V was clipped by 5 bases and J by 0 bases, with 9 bases between them. Germline loops: CDR1 SGHVS, CDR2 FQNEAQ. CDR3 coding DNA: TGTGCCAGCAGCCAAGGGGCCAGCACAGATACGCAGTATTTT. It encodes CASSQGASTDTQYF. Based on the CDR3 plus reference TRBV7-8 and TRBJ2-3, the full variable domain is GAGVSQSPRYKVAKRGQDVALRCDPISGHVSLFWYQQALGQGPEFLTYFQNEAQLDKSGLPSDRFFAERPEGSVSTLKIQRTQQEDSAVYLCASSQGASTDTQYFGPGTRLTVL.

This clone was picked up one time. This chain joins TRBV5-1 and TRBJ2-3; TRBD2 is a possible D gene (6 bases). The ends were cut back, 0 bases at V and 0 bases at J, with 8 bases in the middle. The CDR3 extends over 15 amino acids. Germline CDR1 and CDR2: SGHRS and YFSETQ. The CDR3 DNA reads TGCGCCAGCAGCTTGGCCAGCGGGAGCACAGATACGCAGTATTTT. Translated: CASSLASGSTDTQYF.

This chain joins TRBV28 and TRBJ1-2; D unclear. Germline V gene sequence: CDR1 MDHEN, CDR2 SYDVKM. V lost 5 bases to trimming and J lost 1 base, with 11 bases between them. The CDR3 extends over 14 amino acids. The DNA of the CDR3 is TGTGCCAGCAGTAATTGGGCGAGTAACTATGGCTACACCTTC. This translates into CASSNWASNYGYTF.

This chain joins TRBV11-2 and TRBJ1-5; no clear D. The germline CDR1 and CDR2 sequences are SGHAT and FQNNGV. Trimming shortened V by 1 base and J by 6 bases, and 7 bases separated the two germline ends. This CDR3 is 13 amino acids long. DNA of the CDR3: TGTGCCAGCAGCTTAGGTCTGGTTCAGCCCCAGCATTTT. It encodes CASSLGLVQPQHF.

This sequence joins TRBV6-6 and TRBJ2-7; D uncertain. This CDR3 has 15 residues. V gave up 0 bases and J gave up 4 bases, with 13 bases separating them. CDR1 and CDR2 from the germline V gene are MNHNY and SVGAGI (reference sequence). CDR3 coding DNA: TGTGCCAGCAGTTACTCAGGGCAGGAAAGTTACGAGCAGTACTTC. The encoded protein is CASSYSGQESYEQYF.

J is TRBJ1-2 and V is TRBV10-3; no definite D call. Germline values: CDR1 ENHRY, CDR2 SYGVKD. With 2 bases removed from V and 2 bases from J, the gap between germline ends came to 9 bases. The CDR3 is made up of 14 amino acids. CDR3 DNA sequence: TGTGCCATCAGTGAGCCAGAGCTCAACTATGGCTACACCTTC. It translates to CAISEPELNYGYTF.

This clone was recorded once. The chain couples TRBV2 to TRBJ1-2, with TRBD1 matching 9 bases. The CDR3 contains 14 residues. The V and J ends lost 7 bases and 7 bases, in that order; junction bases with no gene match: 10. Germline-derived CDR1 and CDR2 are SNHLY and FYNNEI. This CDR3 reads CASNPGQGISGYTF. The CDR3 nucleotides read TGTGCCAGCAACCCCGGACAGGGGATTTCTGGCTACACCTTC.

This clone has a handful of counts. V gene TRBV6-1 combines with J gene TRBJ2-1; TRBD1 matches 8 bases. Germline loops: CDR1 MNHNS, CDR2 SASEGT. The CDR3 totals 13 residues. V shed 5 bases and J 10 bases; nucleotides not matched to a gene: 7. The CDR3 region is CASSKTGEVEQFF. The CDR3, as DNA: TGTGCCAGCAGTAAGACAGGGGAGGTCGAGCAGTTCTTC.

V gene TRBV11-3 combines with J gene TRBJ2-5; perhaps TRBD2 as D (6 bases). The CDR3 covers 15 residues. Germline V gene data show CDR1 as SGHNT and CDR2 as YENEEA. Trimming left V 1 base short and J 5 bases short, with 14 bases between. CDR3: CASSLGGTARETQYF. CDR3 nucleotides: TGTGCCAGCAGCTTAGGCGGGACTGCCAGGGAGACCCAGTACTTC.

The DNA for the CDR3 is TGTGCCAGTAGTAAGACAGGAAACGCTGAAAAACTGTTTTTT. Residues: CASSKTGNAEKLFF. This sequence joins TRBV19 and TRBJ1-4; D perhaps matches TRBD1 (6 bases). V gave up 4 bases and J gave up 7 bases, with 13 bases separating them. There are 14 residues in the CDR3. The germline CDR1 and CDR2 sequences are LNHDA and SQIVND (reference sequence). Drawing the rest from reference TRBV19 and TRBJ1-4, the complete variable domain is DGGITQSPKYLFRKEGQNVTLSCEQNLNHDAMYWYRQDPGQGLRLIYYSQIVNDFQKGDIAEGYSVSREKKESFPLTVTSAQKNPTAFYLCASSKTGNAEKLFFGSGTQLSVL.

CDR3 amino acids: CASSELWTGNGYTF. CDR3 sequence (DNA): TGTGCCAGCAGTGAATTGTGGACAGGGAATGGCTACACCTTC. This chain uses TRBV25-1 with TRBJ1-2, with 8 positions matching TRBD1. Germline CDR1 and CDR2: MGHDK and SYGVNS. The J segment lost 6 bases and the V segment lost 1 base, leaving 4 bases of the junction unmatched. This CDR3 comprises 14 residues.

The genes are TRBV7-9 and TRBJ1-1; the D is unclear. CDR3 length: 16 amino acids. CDR1 and CDR2 from the germline V gene are SEHNR and FQNEAQ (reference sequence). V lost 5 bases and J 0 bases, leaving 16 bases between the germline ends. The chain's CDR3 is CASSLGSTDLNTEAFF. CDR3 bases: TGTGCCAGCAGCCTGGGCTCGACGGACCTGAACACTGAAGCTTTCTTT.

The chain is built from TRBV21-1 and TRBJ1-4; the D call of TRBD1 is as the table states it, not checked on the DNA. TRBV21-1 is termed a pseudogene. The CDR3 covers 15 residues. CDR3 residues: CASSTRGITNEKLFF. In DNA form, the CDR3 reads TGTGCCAGCAGCACTAGGGGGATAACTAATGAAAAACTGTTTTTT.

J is TRBJ2-6 and V is TRBV2, with D perhaps matching TRBD2 (5 bases). CDR1 SNHLY and CDR2 FYNNEI come from the germline V gene. CDR3 size: 15 residues. V was trimmed by 1 base and J by 4 bases, leaving 8 bases between them. The CDR3: CASSEEGAGANVLTF. The CDR3 DNA sequence: TGTGCCAGCAGTGAAGAGGGAGCCGGGGCCAACGTCCTGACTTTC. Looking up the rest from reference TRBV2 and TRBJ2-6 gives the full variable domain: EPEVTQTPSHQVTQMGQEVILRCVPISNHLYFYWYRQILGQKVEFLVSFYNNEISEKSEIFDDQFSVERPDGSNFTLKIRSTKLEDSAMYFCASSEEGAGANVLTFGAGSRLTVL.

This clone was observed a single time. V is TRBV7-3 and J is TRBJ2-2; D remains unclear. CDR1 is SGHTA, CDR2 FQGTGA, per germline. The CDR3 extends over 14 amino acids. The germline V and J ends were trimmed by 1 base and 1 base, with 4 bases remaining between them. CDR3 loop: CASSLSGNTGELFF. The CDR3 bases are TGTGCCAGCAGCTTAAGCGGGAACACCGGGGAGCTGTTTTTT.

The CDR3 loop is CASSLTLGQTQHF. The CDR3 nucleotides are TGTGCCAGCAGTCTAACCCTTGGACAGACTCAGCATTTT. The rearrangement links TRBV27 to TRBJ1-5, with a weak D call TRBD1 (6 bases). CDR3 length equals 13 residues. In germline, CDR1 is MNHEY, CDR2 SMNVEV (reference sequence). Trimming took off 5 bases at V and 13 bases at J, with 18 bases between the two ends.

The rearrangement links TRBV11-2 to TRBJ1-1; D is ambiguous. This CDR3 spans 14 amino acids. Germline values: CDR1 SGHAT, CDR2 FQNNGV. Trimming took 5 bases from V and 6 from J, leaving 16 bases between them. CDR3 amino acids: CASSPRGERAEAFF. DNA for the CDR3: TGTGCCAGCAGCCCCCGCGGGGAGAGGGCTGAAGCTTTCTTT.

This chain links TRBV28 with TRBJ1-2, with D unresolved. The CDR3 has 15 amino acids. From germline, CDR1 is MDHEN and CDR2 SYDVKM. Trimming cost V 6 bases and J 2 bases, with 16 bases left between them. The CDR3 DNA follows: TGTGCCAGCAGCCCGGGAGTAGGGTCGAACTATGGCTACACCTTC. This translates into CASSPGVGSNYGYTF.